The T cell receptor beta chain described here comes from a study of a mutant IDH1 vaccine in newly diagnosed glioma. The wider study: Eight vaccinations reached patients in weeks 1, 3, 5, 7, 11, 15, 19 and 23. The first vaccination came 4-6 weeks after radiotherapy alone, or with temozolomide cycles.

Details on this clone: What it binds is unknown.

Clones were sequenced by immunoSEQ multiplex PCR, and TCRdb holds only the in-frame ones, with some missing. The sample consists of some 80,000 clones, 75% to 90% of them appearing once. The time point is: week 23, last vaccination. What each vaccine dose contained was 300 ug of mutant IDH1 20-mer peptide, accompanied by topical imiquimod. Tumors from donors were new WHO grade 3 or 4 IDH1-mutant astrocytomas with ATRX loss. This CDR3 comprises 14 residues. V lost 7 bases, J lost 4 bases, and 7 bases stayed unmatched. Germline lookup yields CDR1 MNHEY and CDR2 SMNVEV (reference sequence). The TCR comes from a woman aged 50 to 60 with glioma. This chain links TRBV27 with TRBJ2-3, with 8 bases matching TRBD1. The specimen comprised PBMCs, sampled from a glioma patient whose treatment included an IDH1 peptide vaccine. CDR3 nucleotides: TGTGCCAGCACCCCGGACAGGGCCGCAGATACGCAGTATTTT. Translation gives CASTPDRAADTQYF.